This T cell receptor beta chain is drawn from a study of shared clonotypes between healthy human individuals (dated by TCRdb to the early 2020s). Describing the broader study: The cohort included a few men and a couple of women between 18 and 49 years of age. For each donor, three plates each were used for CD4 naive and CD4 memory, two plates were used for CD8 naive, and one plate was used for CD8 memory. Blood TCR repertoires of five healthy adults were deeply sequenced to estimate repertoire size and the extent of clonotype sharing between individuals. To increase sequencing depth and limit assay-specific biases, different laboratories used diverse techniques to prepare libraries and sequence TCR repertoires. Leukapheresis yielded between about 0.8 and 9.5 billion PBMCs per donor.

Regarding this clone: It has no known antigen specificity. No base qualities exist here, and no much larger clone lies one base off it.

TCR CDR3 regions were amplified from genomic DNA by multiplex PCR using the deep immunoSEQ assay. Extracted genomic DNA from each cell subset was spread evenly across all wells of several immunoSEQ 96-well plates, with each plate serving as a replicate. Each replicate PCR for sorted subsets received about 200 ng genomic DNA, equal to some 32,000 T cell genomes. Purified libraries were measured with a Qubit 3.0 fluorometer, size-checked on a Bioanalyzer 2100, and measured again with the KAPA Library Quantification kit. Each immunoSEQ 96-well plate was sequenced on its own single-read 150-cycle Illumina NextSeq 550 flow cell. The authors' analysis ran thus. Because only junctional sequences without quality scores were contained in the immunoSEQ output, filtering matching that applied to full-length reads could not be performed. To assign V/J genes and CDR3, sequences were annotated using PyIR, a Python wrapper for IgBLAST v1.9, with IMGT germline references. Reads were removed for weak V/J assignments (E-value above 1e-6), missing CDR3, stop codons, out-of-frame junctions, or ambiguous translated residues. V3J clonotypes were defined by identical inferred V gene, J gene, and CDR3 amino acid sequence. To compute the percentage overlap between repertoires, the number of shared unique clonotypes was divided by the size of the smaller repertoire. Three approaches were used to assess repertoire richness: RTK rarefaction, the Chao1 estimator, and Recon v2.1 estimates of unobserved clonotypes. Generation probabilities for all TCRbeta clonotypes obtained by the gDNA method from a handful of donors were computed using OLGA. Drawn from immuneACCESS, this table holds only the in-frame rearrangements with V and J called that TCRdb kept. Clones are partly lost; checked studies trace under half to an unresolved V gene and leave the rest unexplained. V, J and clone size were drawn from that table, and D and trimming were deduced from the DNA. The sample contains about 1.1 million clones, around 82% of them found a single time. The ten largest make up roughly 0.57% of the sample.

Findings and caveats that apply to the study as a whole: Pairwise subsampling led to the expectation that sequencing depth would affect the degree of clonotype sharing among donors. Higher generation probabilities were observed for clonotypes shared by all four sorted-subset donors than for non-shared clonotypes. The genetic and exposure-history diversity represented was limited by the small number of donors. Rarefaction of sorted-subset datasets indicated incomplete sequencing despite the large sequencing depth. Naive subsets generally had larger estimated clonotype richness than memory subsets. Sharing across a few donors was observed for approximately 5% of naive CD4, under 4% of naive CD8, about 2.5% of memory CD4, and around 0.42% of memory CD8 clonotypes. Sampling was restricted to blood, and TCR repertoires in tissue are likely to differ from TCR repertoires in blood.

The donors were healthy, HIV-negative adults who had no recently reported acute infections or vaccinations. Every donor was a Caucasian adult living in Nashville, Tennessee, USA. CD4+ T cells were enriched by magnetic negative selection, after which naive cells were positively selected on CD45RA and the negative fraction was taken as the memory subset. Blood was obtained by leukapheresis, after which PBMCs were separated by Ficoll-Histopaque density gradient centrifugation and cryopreserved in liquid nitrogen vapor phase. Purity and quantity of every magnetically sorted T cell population were checked by analytical flow cytometry. Each sorted fraction had its genomic DNA isolated and then quantified by UV absorbance on a Nanodrop 2000c. Sequenced: memory CD4+ T cells from PBMCs. Reading the label with the study, this specimen's cell subset or site is: CD45RA-negative fraction. This clonotype was sampled from a man between 18 and 35 years old in good health. Some clones in this sample may be carry-over from other donors' samples.

Here the CDR3 is given as CASSSPGQENSYEQYF. The nucleotide sequence reads TGTGCCAGCAGTTCTCCGGGCCAGGAAAATTCCTACGAGCAGTACTTC. The rearranged segments are TRBV27 and TRBJ2-7, with the D segment identity uncertain. V is cut by 4 bases and J by 1 base, and the space between the germline ends is 17 bases. From its cysteine to its phenylalanine, the CDR3 spans 16 amino acids. CDR3 DNA is the only sequence kept; it has 48 bases, read in frame from the first base. The germline V gene (reference sequence) supplies CDR1 MNHEY and CDR2 SMNVEV.